This T cell receptor beta chain was sequenced in a study of regulatory T cells in long-lasting Graves disease. Study-wide results and caveats: Persistent-disease Graves' patients showed less TCR diversity than new cases.

Concerning this clonotype: As yet, its antigen is unknown.

V was cut by 8 bases and J by 5 bases, with 10 bases left in between. Germline loops: CDR1 MNHEY, CDR2 SMNVEV (reference sequence). The CDR3 runs 12 residues. Time point meaning: persistent/refractory GD, antithyroid drugs over 5 years with positive TRAb. The TCR library was prepared using RNA isolated from PBMCs. iRepertoire HTBI primers and Arm-PCR of CDR3 regions built TCR beta libraries. In the original processing: Identified segments across samples numbered 55 to 70 TRBV and approximately 14 TRBJ. TCRdb independently ran MiXCR on the multiplex PCR reads; one entry per CDR3 protein. It is TCRdb's table, rather than the study itself, that gives the V and J calls and clone size. The sample contains approximately 470,000 distinct CDR3 sequences, around 21% of which appear only once.

This sequence joins TRBV27 and TRBJ1-5, with D unclear. The TCR comes from a female donor with Graves disease. This sample comprised peripheral blood mononuclear cells (PBMCs), obtained when the disease was refractory, from a patient treated with antithyroid drugs. The CDR3 spells CASGLLYQPQHF. The CDR3 nucleotides read TGTGCCAGCGGGCTTCTCTATCAGCCCCAGCATTTT.